This T cell receptor beta chain was sequenced for a study of patients and donors after allogeneic stem cell transplantation (dated by TCRdb to between 2020 and 2021). The protocol used for the library was RT-PCR. Sequencer: NextSeq 550. TCRdb applied fastp at Q25 and MiXCR to the public reads, then kept only in-frame beta chains. Each CDR3 protein appears once, grouped with its most common genes and DNA. In this sample the table shows about 200,000 distinct CDR3 sequences, 38% of which occur a single time. 9.5% to 13% of the sample rests with the top ten. From V the trimming removes 2 bases and from J it removes 1 base, while the gene matches leave 5 bases of the junction unaccounted for. Its CDR3 holds 15 amino acids, cysteine through phenylalanine. CDR3 DNA is the only sequence kept; it has 45 bases, read in frame from the first base. Reading the germline V gene (reference sequence) gives CDR1 GTSNPN and CDR2 SVGIG.

This clonotype showed up just a few times. Its antigen is currently not known. No base-level quality is on record; no much larger clone is a single base apart. The chain joins TRBV30 to TRBJ1-5; 7 middle bases align to TRBD1. This TCR derives from a human donor who was either an allogeneic HSCT recipient or a stem cell or donor lymphocyte infusion donor (not recorded which). It is not recorded whose cells these are; they may come from a transplant donor. Sample: blood, either unsorted or a sorted T cell fraction (not recorded which). The DNA is as follows: TGTGCCTGGAGTCTTACAGGGGCGAGCAATCAGCCCCAGCATTTT. It codes for CAWSLTGASNQPQHF. Beyond the CDR3, the reference TRBV30 and TRBJ1-5 genes provide the residues; the full variable domain reads: SQTIHQWPATLVQPVGSPLSLECTVEGTSNPNLYWYRQAAGRGLQLLFYSVGIGQISSEVPQNLSASRPQDRQFILSSKKLLLSDSGFYLCAWSLTGASNQPQHFGDGTRLSIL.